These T cell receptor beta chains were read from a single sample in a study of Graves' ophthalmopathy and Graves' hyperthyroidism. Each CDR3 protein is one row after TCRdb ran MiXCR on the multiplex PCR reads. The table shows under 800,000 distinct CDR3 sequences, with 22% occurring only once. The specimen was peripheral blood. All receptors derive from a woman between 18 and 30 years old with stable Graves' hyperthyroidism. Some clones in this sample may be carry-over from other donors' samples. CDR3s include the opening cysteine and the closing phenylalanine or tryptophan. The D gene is left open where the match is weak. Size tells how often a clone was seen (once, few, many) or the class of an expanded clone, and some rows leave it out.

TRBJ1-2,many,TRBV4-1,-,TGCGCCAGCAGCCAAGGGACCGATAACTATGGCTACACCTTC,CASSQGTDNYGYTF
TRBJ1-2,many,TRBV7-9,-,TGTGCCAGCAGCTTAAACCCGGGGAAATGGGGCTACACCTTC,CASSLNPGKWGYTF
TRBJ2-2,many,TRBV6-5,-,TGTGCCAGCAGTTACCCCCGGGACCCCAAGAACACCGGGGAGCTGTTTTTT,CASSYPRDPKNTGELFF
TRBJ2-5,many,TRBV9,TRBD2,TGTGCCAGCAGCCTAAGGGAGGGACAAGAGACCCAGTACTTC,CASSLREGQETQYF
TRBJ2-5,many,TRBV12-3/TRBV12-4,-,TGTGCCAGCAGCCACCAAGTGGGGCAGCAAGAGACCCAGTACTTC,CASSHQVGQQETQYF
TRBJ1-6,-,TRBV24-1,-,TGTGCCACCAGTCACCGTGCAAGTATGCCTGATTCACCCCTCCACTTT,CATSHRASMPDSPLHF
TRBJ1-1,-,TRBV7-6,-,TGTGCCAGCAGCCGGGACGATGGAACTGAAGCTTTCTTT,CASSRDDGTEAFF
TRBJ2-7,many,TRBV11-2,TRBD1,TGTGCCAGCAGTAAAATTTCCGGGACAGCGTCCTACGAGCAGTACTTC,CASSKISGTASYEQYF
TRBJ2-7,many,TRBV7-9,-,TGTGCCAGCGGTAAAACCGGGACAAGTTCCTACGAGCAGTACTTC,CASGKTGTSSYEQYF
TRBJ2-3,many,TRBV11-2,-,TGTGCCAGCAGCTCAGATCTCTGGAGCACAGATACGCAGTATTTT,CASSSDLWSTDTQYF
TRBJ2-5,many,TRBV2,-,TGTGCCAGCAGATTCGAAGAGACCCAGTACTTC,CASRFEETQYF
TRBJ1-2,-,TRBV3-1,-,TGTGCCAGCAGCCAAGACAAGGGGTTGGGCTACACCTTC,CASSQDKGLGYTF
TRBJ1-1,-,TRBV6-1,-,TGTGCCAGCACCAAAGAACAGGGTTTCTCTGAAGCTTTCTTT,CASTKEQGFSEAFF
TRBJ1-2,many,TRBV6-2/TRBV6-3,-,TGTGCCAGCAGTTACGCCAACAGGGCACACGGCTACACCTTC,CASSYANRAHGYTF
TRBJ1-3,many,TRBV12-3/TRBV12-4,-,TGTGCCAGCTCCCCGGGTTCCTACTCTGGAAACACCATATATTTT,CASSPGSYSGNTIYF
TRBJ1-5,many,TRBV12-3/TRBV12-4,TRBD1,TGTGCCAGTACCCCGGGACAGTTGGAAAAAAATCAGCCCCAGCATTTT,CASTPGQLEKNQPQHF
TRBJ2-5,-,TRBV10-3,TRBD1,TGTGCCATCAATCGACAGGGGCAGAGTAAAGAGACCCAGTACTTC,CAINRQGQSKETQYF
TRBJ2-7,-,TRBV4-1,-,TGCGCCAGCAGCCAAGTAGAGGGCCCCTACGAGCAGTACTTC,CASSQVEGPYEQYF
TRBJ1-1,many,TRBV9,TRBD1,TGTGCCAGCAGCGATGGGGACAGGACGGTGAACACTGAAGCTTTCTTT,CASSDGDRTVNTEAFF
TRBJ2-7,few,TRBV4-1,TRBD2,TGCGCCAGCAGCCAAGATTCCCTAGCGGGGAGGGGGACCTCCTACGAGCAGTACTTC,CASSQDSLAGRGTSYEQYF
TRBJ2-7,-,TRBV20-1,-,TGCAGTGCTACGAAACACCTGAGCTCCTACGAGCAGTACTTC,CSATKHLSSYEQYF
TRBJ1-5,many,TRBV2,-,TGTGCCAGCAAGGCAGGGCTTCAGCCCCAGCATTTT,CASKAGLQPQHF
TRBJ2-5,few,TRBV18,TRBD1,TGTGCCAGCTCGCCGGGACAGGGGGGACGCCAAGAGACCCAGTACTTC,CASSPGQGGRQETQYF
TRBJ1-1,many,TRBV12-3/TRBV12-4,-,TGTGCCAGCAGTCGGGAGGACGGAGGAATCACTGAAGCTTTCTTT,CASSREDGGITEAFF
TRBJ2-7,few,TRBV5-1,TRBD2,TGCGCCAGCAGCTTGCGGCTAGCGGGAGTTAAGGTGAACGAGCAGTACTTC,CASSLRLAGVKVNEQYF
TRBJ2-2,few,TRBV6-2/TRBV6-3,TRBD2,TGTGCCAGCAGTTACTCGGGGACTAGCGGGGGAAACACCGGGGAGCTGTTTTTT,CASSYSGTSGGNTGELFF
TRBJ2-2,few,TRBV30,-,TGTGCCTGGGAGGGGAACACCGGGGAGCTGTTTTTT,CAWEGNTGELFF
TRBJ2-5,-,TRBV20-1,TRBD2,TGCAGTGCTAGAGATCTAAAGCGGGAGGGCCGAGGGGGGGATGAGGAGACCCAGTACTTC,CSARDLKREGRGGDEETQYF
TRBJ1-1,few,TRBV9,-,TGTGCCAGCAGCGTAGGGGGGTGGGGGAACACTGAAGCTTTCTTT,CASSVGGWGNTEAFF
TRBJ2-7,few,TRBV5-1,-,TGCGCCAGCAGCGTAGGCAGCCCCTACGAGCAGTACTTC,CASSVGSPYEQYF
TRBJ2-2,-,TRBV5-1,-,TGCGCCAGCAGCTTGCGGGGTAACGGGGAGCTATTTTTT,CASSLRGNGELFF
TRBJ2-4,-,TRBV7-6,TRBD2,TGTGCCAGCAGCCCCGGGAGGGCCCGCACTCCCAAAAACATTCAGTACTTC,CASSPGRARTPKNIQYF
TRBJ2-7,many,TRBV12-3/TRBV12-4,-,TGTGCCAGCAGTTTGGGAGTGGAAGGCGAGCAGTACTTC,CASSLGVEGEQYF
TRBJ2-2,many,TRBV18,-,TGTGCCAGCTCACCACTAAAAGAGGAGCTGTTTTTT,CASSPLKEELFF
TRBJ2-7,many,TRBV7-8,TRBD2,TGTGCCAGCAGCTTCAACATAGCGGGAGGGCCATACGAGCAGTACTTC,CASSFNIAGGPYEQYF
TRBJ2-5,-,TRBV9,-,TGTGCCAGCAGCGCACCCTCGGCGACCCAGTACTTC,CASSAPSATQYF
TRBJ2-5,many,TRBV29-1,TRBD2,TGCAGCGGTCGCTCGGGAGGTAACCAAGAGACCCAGTACTTC,CSGRSGGNQETQYF
TRBJ1-1,many,TRBV7-9,TRBD1,TGTGCCAGCAGCCCCACGACAGGGAAAAACACTGAAGCTTTCTTT,CASSPTTGKNTEAFF
TRBJ2-5,many,TRBV20-1,TRBD1,TGCAGTGCTGCGGACAGGTTCGTCCAAGAGACCCAGTACTTC,CSAADRFVQETQYF
TRBJ2-5,many,TRBV28,-,TGTGCCAGCGGCGATCCGCTAGCCAAAGAGACCCAGTACTTC,CASGDPLAKETQYF
TRBJ1-3,few,TRBV12-3/TRBV12-4,TRBD1,TGTGCCAGCAGTTCGGGACAGGGATCTGGAAACACCATATATTTT,CASSSGQGSGNTIYF
TRBJ2-5,few,TRBV6-1,-,TGTGCCAGCAGTGCTCTTAGGATTGTAGAGACCCAGTACTTC,CASSALRIVETQYF
TRBJ1-1,-,TRBV5-5,-,TGTGCCAGCAGCTTAAGAGCGGGTTATATGAACACTGAAGCTTTCTTT,CASSLRAGYMNTEAFF